These T cell receptor beta chains were read from a single sample in a study of cytomegalovirus exposure and HLA in healthy donors. Here immunoSEQ multiplex PCR was the method, and the copy in TCRdb shows in-frame clones only, minus some. The profile shows some 100,000 clones, roughly 75% of them singletons. Sequencing input: PBMCs. Receptor source: a male donor in good health and CMV-seropositive. Each CDR3 is given with its conserved first and last residue. D genes are given only for firm matches. Some rows have no size entry. The others give once, few or many, or a class for an expanded clone.

D gene: .; J gene: TRBJ2-5; V gene: TRBV2; clone size: few; CDR3 DNA: TGTGCCAGCACGGGCGGTAGGCAGGGTGTAGAAGAGACCCAGTACTTC; CDR3 protein: CASTGGRQGVEETQYF
D gene: TRBD1; J gene: TRBJ1-5; V gene: TRBV7-2; clone size: .; CDR3 DNA: TGTGCCAGCAGCTGGGACAGGGTTAGCAATCAGCCCCAGCATTTT; CDR3 protein: CASSWDRVSNQPQHF
D gene: .; J gene: TRBJ1-2; V gene: TRBV9; clone size: .; CDR3 DNA: TGTGCCAGCAGCCCCCACCCAGGGGATTATGGCTACACCTTC; CDR3 protein: CASSPHPGDYGYTF
D gene: .; J gene: TRBJ2-5; V gene: TRBV19; clone size: .; CDR3 DNA: TGTGCCAGTAGTATCCCGGGTCGGCTAGCGCGCCAAGAGACCCAGTACTTC; CDR3 protein: CASSIPGRLARQETQYF
D gene: TRBD1; J gene: TRBJ2-1; V gene: TRBV15; clone size: few; CDR3 DNA: TGTGCCACCAGCAGAGACGCGGGACAGGGCTCCTACAATGAGCAGTTCTTC; CDR3 protein: CATSRDAGQGSYNEQFF
D gene: .; J gene: TRBJ2-6; V gene: TRBV11-1; clone size: .; CDR3 DNA: TGTGCCAGCAGCTTAGCCCAACATCTCTCTGGGGCCAACGTCCTGACTTTC; CDR3 protein: CASSLAQHLSGANVLTF
D gene: TRBD1; J gene: TRBJ2-7; V gene: TRBV2; clone size: once; CDR3 DNA: TGTGCCAGCAGGGGACAGGGGTACGAGCAGTACTTC; CDR3 protein: CASRGQGYEQYF
D gene: TRBD1; J gene: TRBJ2-1; V gene: TRBV11-3; clone size: .; CDR3 DNA: TGTGCCAGCAGCGGCGACAGGGGGGAGAATGAGCAGTTCTTC; CDR3 protein: CASSGDRGENEQFF
D gene: TRBD2; J gene: TRBJ2-7; V gene: TRBV7-2; clone size: .; CDR3 DNA: TGTGCCAGCAGCTTAGGGGGGGGACTCCACTACGAGCAGTACTTC; CDR3 protein: CASSLGGGLHYEQYF
D gene: TRBD2; J gene: TRBJ2-5; V gene: TRBV9; clone size: .; CDR3 DNA: TGTGCCAGCAGCGTAGGGGGTCTAGCGGGGAGAGAGACCCAGTACTTC; CDR3 protein: CASSVGGLAGRETQYF
D gene: TRBD1; J gene: TRBJ1-1; V gene: TRBV2; clone size: .; CDR3 DNA: TGTGCCAGCAGTGTGTGGGACAGTTTTATATCTGGAGGTGTCCGGAGAGACACTGAAGCTTTCTTT; CDR3 protein: CASSVWDSFISGGVRRDTEAFF
D gene: TRBD1; J gene: TRBJ2-7; V gene: TRBV4-3; clone size: .; CDR3 DNA: TGCGCCAGCAGCCAAGAGGGCCAGGGGGCTTTCGAGGAGCAGTACTTC; CDR3 protein: CASSQEGQGAFEEQYF
D gene: .; J gene: TRBJ1-4; V gene: TRBV4-1; clone size: .; CDR3 DNA: TGCGCCAGCAGCCAAGCCCAGCGAATTAATGAAAAACTGTTTTTT; CDR3 protein: CASSQAQRINEKLFF
D gene: TRBD2; J gene: TRBJ2-5; V gene: TRBV9; clone size: .; CDR3 DNA: TGTGCCAGCAGTGTATGGGGGGGGTACCAAGAGACCCAGTACTTC; CDR3 protein: CASSVWGGYQETQYF
D gene: .; J gene: TRBJ1-2; V gene: TRBV30; clone size: .; CDR3 DNA: TGTGCCTGGAGTGTATTACAGATGCCCGACGGCTACACCTTC; CDR3 protein: CAWSVLQMPDGYTF
D gene: .; J gene: TRBJ2-7; V gene: TRBV11-3; clone size: .; CDR3 DNA: TGTGCCAGCAGCTCTCCTCTCCGAGCCGGCGAGCAGTACTTC; CDR3 protein: CASSSPLRAGEQYF
D gene: TRBD1; J gene: TRBJ1-4; V gene: TRBV7-9; clone size: .; CDR3 DNA: TGTGCCAGCAGCTCGACCGGGACAGGGAATGAAAAACTGTTTTTT; CDR3 protein: CASSSTGTGNEKLFF
D gene: .; J gene: TRBJ1-5; V gene: TRBV5-5; clone size: .; CDR3 DNA: TGTGCCAGCAGCGCGGTAGGGGGATTTAATCAGCCCCAGCATTTT; CDR3 protein: CASSAVGGFNQPQHF
D gene: TRBD2; J gene: TRBJ2-1; V gene: TRBV18; clone size: once; CDR3 DNA: TGTGCCAGCTCGCCCGTTTCGGGGAGGGATGAGCAGTTCTTC; CDR3 protein: CASSPVSGRDEQFF
D gene: TRBD1; J gene: TRBJ2-5; V gene: TRBV15; clone size: once; CDR3 DNA: TGTGCCACCAGCAGAGAGGACAGGGTAGAAGAGACCCAGTACTTC; CDR3 protein: CATSREDRVEETQYF
D gene: TRBD1; J gene: TRBJ2-7; V gene: TRBV9; clone size: .; CDR3 DNA: TGTGCCAGCAGCGTCGGACAGGGAGGTATGTACGAGCAGTACTTC; CDR3 protein: CASSVGQGGMYEQYF
D gene: TRBD1; J gene: TRBJ1-3; V gene: TRBV7-9; clone size: once; CDR3 DNA: TGTGCCAGCAGCTCTGGGACAGTAGTCTCTGGAAACACCATATATTTT; CDR3 protein: CASSSGTVVSGNTIYF
D gene: TRBD1; J gene: TRBJ2-3; V gene: TRBV6-1; clone size: .; CDR3 DNA: TGTGCCAGCAGGGCCCAGGGGGCGAACACAGATACGCAGTATTTT; CDR3 protein: CASRAQGANTDTQYF
D gene: TRBD1; J gene: TRBJ1-6; V gene: TRBV15; clone size: .; CDR3 DNA: TGTGCCACCAGCGGCCTCCCGGGACAGGGAGGATCACCCCTCCACTTT; CDR3 protein: CATSGLPGQGGSPLHF
D gene: TRBD2; J gene: TRBJ2-2; V gene: TRBV6-9; clone size: .; CDR3 DNA: TGTGCCAGCCCCCCCCGGATAGCGGGGGGCACCGGGGAGCTGTTTTTT; CDR3 protein: CASPPRIAGGTGELFF
D gene: TRBD2; J gene: TRBJ2-3; V gene: TRBV5-1; clone size: once; CDR3 DNA: TGCGCCAGCAATTGGGGTAGCCAGGGAGGGACAGATACGCAGTATTTT; CDR3 protein: CASNWGSQGGTDTQYF
D gene: .; J gene: TRBJ1-2; V gene: TRBV9; clone size: .; CDR3 DNA: TGTGCCAGCAGCGGAGAGCTGTACGGGAATGGCTACACCTTC; CDR3 protein: CASSGELYGNGYTF
D gene: .; J gene: TRBJ1-5; V gene: TRBV6-5; clone size: .; CDR3 DNA: TGTGCCAGCAGTTACTCTGGAGCGGTCCAGCCCCAGCATTTT; CDR3 protein: CASSYSGAVQPQHF
D gene: .; J gene: TRBJ2-2; V gene: TRBV5-4; clone size: .; CDR3 DNA: TGTGCCAGCAGCTTGCAACAGAGAACGAACACCGGGGAGCTGTTTTTT; CDR3 protein: CASSLQQRTNTGELFF
D gene: TRBD1; J gene: TRBJ1-2; V gene: TRBV6-1; clone size: few; CDR3 DNA: TGTGCCAGCACTCCCAGGGGGATCAACTATGGCTACACCTTC; CDR3 protein: CASTPRGINYGYTF
D gene: .; J gene: TRBJ1-1; V gene: TRBV2; clone size: .; CDR3 DNA: TGTGCCATCCCGCGGGCAGGGGTCAACACTGAAGCTTTCTTT; CDR3 protein: CAIPRAGVNTEAFF
D gene: .; J gene: TRBJ2-2; V gene: TRBV29-1; clone size: .; CDR3 DNA: TGCAGCGTTGGGTCGAGGGGGTCCACCGGGGAGCTGTTTTTT; CDR3 protein: CSVGSRGSTGELFF
D gene: .; J gene: TRBJ1-4; V gene: TRBV7-2; clone size: .; CDR3 DNA: TGTGCCAGCAGCTTAGTGATAGGGTCTAGCGAAAAACTGTTTTTT; CDR3 protein: CASSLVIGSSEKLFF
D gene: .; J gene: TRBJ2-5; V gene: TRBV14; clone size: .; CDR3 DNA: TGTGCCAGCAGCCATCACAGGGTTCCGGAGACCCAGTACTTC; CDR3 protein: CASSHHRVPETQYF
D gene: .; J gene: TRBJ1-2; V gene: TRBV5-1; clone size: .; CDR3 DNA: TGCGCCAGCAGCTCGGGAGGCGGGTTTGGGTATGGCTACACCTTC; CDR3 protein: CASSSGGGFGYGYTF
D gene: TRBD2; J gene: TRBJ2-3; V gene: TRBV15; clone size: .; CDR3 DNA: TGTGCCACCAGCAGAGACAATAGGGGACTAGCGGGGACTAATACGCAGTATTTT; CDR3 protein: CATSRDNRGLAGTNTQYF
D gene: TRBD2; J gene: TRBJ2-1; V gene: TRBV27; clone size: .; CDR3 DNA: TGTGCCAGCACCCCCCGGGGGGGCCTAGGAAATGAGCAGTTCTTC; CDR3 protein: CASTPRGGLGNEQFF
D gene: TRBD1; J gene: TRBJ1-1; V gene: TRBV6-5; clone size: .; CDR3 DNA: TGTGCCAGCGAGGGTGCAGGGGGGGCTTTCTTT; CDR3 protein: CASEGAGGAFF
D gene: TRBD1; J gene: TRBJ2-7; V gene: TRBV28; clone size: .; CDR3 DNA: TGTGCCAGCGGGAGCAGGGGGCGAGAGCAGTGCTTC; CDR3 protein: CASGSRGREQCF
D gene: .; J gene: TRBJ2-7; V gene: TRBV5-6; clone size: .; CDR3 DNA: TGTGCCAGCAGCTCATTAGAGGCGAACCAGTACTTC; CDR3 protein: CASSSLEANQYF
D gene: TRBD1; J gene: TRBJ1-2; V gene: TRBV4-1; clone size: .; CDR3 DNA: TGCGCCAGCACCAGGGGACAGGGGTCCCTCTTTAACTATGGCTACACCTTC; CDR3 protein: CASTRGQGSLFNYGYTF
D gene: TRBD1; J gene: TRBJ1-4; V gene: TRBV5-1; clone size: .; CDR3 DNA: TGCGCCAGCAGCGCTGACAGGGGGACAACTAATGAAAAACTGTTTTTT; CDR3 protein: CASSADRGTTNEKLFF
D gene: .; J gene: TRBJ1-2; V gene: TRBV5-1; clone size: .; CDR3 DNA: TGCGCCAGCAGCGTGATCACAGGAGATGGCTACACCTTC; CDR3 protein: CASSVITGDGYTF
D gene: .; J gene: TRBJ2-7; V gene: TRBV10-1; clone size: .; CDR3 DNA: TGCGCCAGCAGTGAGTCGAGGTTTTTCCGTAACGCTATACGAGGGCAGTACTTC; CDR3 protein: CASSESRFFRNAIRGQYF
D gene: .; J gene: TRBJ1-4; V gene: TRBV6-5; clone size: .; CDR3 DNA: TGTGCCAGCAGTTTTCGTCCGGGGGAACTGTTTTTT; CDR3 protein: CASSFRPGELFF
D gene: .; J gene: TRBJ1-4; V gene: TRBV5-1; clone size: .; CDR3 DNA: TGCGCCAGCAGTCCCCAGGGGATGAATGAAAAACTGTTTTTT; CDR3 protein: CASSPQGMNEKLFF
D gene: .; J gene: TRBJ1-4; V gene: TRBV7-4; clone size: .; CDR3 DNA: TGTGCCAGCAGCGGGGGGGAAAAACTGTTTTTT; CDR3 protein: CASSGGEKLFF
D gene: .; J gene: TRBJ2-1; V gene: TRBV6-5; clone size: .; CDR3 DNA: TGTGCCAGCAGTTACACCAGGGCAGACTACAATGAGCAGTTCTTC; CDR3 protein: CASSYTRADYNEQFF
D gene: TRBD1; J gene: TRBJ2-2; V gene: TRBV6-5; clone size: few; CDR3 DNA: TGTGCCAGCAGTTACTCGACAGGGACAAACACCGGGGAGCTGTTTTTT; CDR3 protein: CASSYSTGTNTGELFF
D gene: TRBD1; J gene: TRBJ1-6; V gene: TRBV6-6; clone size: .; CDR3 DNA: TGTGCCAGCATACTCACAGGGGTCAATTCACCCCTCCACTTT; CDR3 protein: CASILTGVNSPLHF
D gene: TRBD2; J gene: TRBJ2-7; V gene: TRBV29-1; clone size: once; CDR3 DNA: TGCAGCGGGTTAGCGGGGGGCGCCTACGAGCAGTACTTC; CDR3 protein: CSGLAGGAYEQYF